What follows is one T cell receptor (beta chain) and its context. Antigen: not known. The data are from a study of T cell repertoires in cytomegalovirus infection. A single record per CDR3 protein comes from TCRdb applying MiXCR to the reads. The sample records a few hundred thousand distinct CDR3 sequences, around 9.5% being singletons. Study outcomes and limitations: CMV-specific HLA-C-restricted TCR beta clonotypes dominated the ex vivo response.

The germline V gene encodes CDR1 SGHDT and CDR2 YYEEEE. The CDR3 extends over 16 amino acids. Losses at the gene ends were 5 bases for V and 6 bases for J; bases not matched to a gene: 12. The V call is TRBV5-6, the J call TRBJ2-2; 8 bases match TRBD2. This TCR was sampled from a human donor in good health (CMV status not recorded). Some clones in this sample may be carry-over from other donors' samples. Sequenced material: PBMCs. This chain's CDR3 is CASSAEERGGAGELFF. The CDR3 DNA follows: TGTGCCAGCAGTGCGGAGGAACGGGGGGGGGCCGGGGAGCTGTTTTTT.